This passage covers 8 T cell receptor beta chains from one sample sequenced in a study of T cell changes during pregnancy in multiple sclerosis. TCRdb keeps only in-frame clones here, not all; method: immunoSEQ multiplex PCR. The sample includes 85,000 to 130,000 clones, around 93% of them seen just once. The specimen was peripheral blood, collected before pregnancy. The source is a female donor with multiple sclerosis, enrolled in a pregnancy study.

The V and J genes are TRBV19 and TRBJ1-2; D call uncertain. CDR3 size: 15 residues. The V gene lost 6 bases and the J gene lost 4 bases, with 18 bases spanning the gap. The germline V gene encodes CDR1 LNHDA and CDR2 SQIVND (reference sequence). The CDR3 spells CASRSTSTWSYGYTF. DNA for the CDR3: TGTGCCAGTAGGTCGACCTCGACCTGGAGCTATGGCTACACCTTC.

The chain couples TRBV5-4 to TRBJ2-6, with 7 bases identical to TRBD2. The CDR3 length is 19 residues. J gave up 0 bases and V 3 bases, and 12 bases lay outside the gene matches. The germline gives CDR1 SGHNT, CDR2 YYREEE (reference sequence). The CDR3 bases are TGTGCCAGCAGCTGGGTCGGGGGGACTTATATCTCTGGGGCCAACGTCCTGACTTTC. It is translated as CASSWVGGTYISGANVLTF.

The CDR3 DNA reads as TGTGCCAGCAGCCCAACGACAGGGAATGGCTACACCTTC. Protein product: CASSPTTGNGYTF. This chain uses TRBV6-6 with TRBJ1-2, with 7 bases fitting TRBD1. The germline V gene encodes CDR1 MNHNY and CDR2 SVGAGI (reference sequence). The CDR3 loop spans 13 amino acids. J gave up 6 bases and V 6 bases, and 7 bases lay outside the gene matches.

The sample holds one count of this clone. This sequence joins TRBV27 and TRBJ2-6; no reliable D call. Between the trimmed V and J ends, which lost 5 bases and 0 bases, there was a span of 11 bases. This CDR3 region has 16 residues. The germline V gene has CDR1 MNHEY and CDR2 SMNVEV (reference sequence). CDR3 region: CASSPRLGSGANVLTF. The CDR3 DNA is TGTGCCAGCAGTCCTAGGTTGGGCTCTGGGGCCAACGTCCTGACTTTC.

The V call is TRBV4-1, the J call TRBJ1-2; weak D call: TRBD1 (6 bases). V lost 0 bases and J 7 bases, leaving 9 bases between the germline ends. The CDR3 runs 13 residues. CDR1 and CDR2 from the germline V gene are MGHRA and YSYEKL. DNA for the CDR3: TGCGCCAGCAGCCAAGAAAGGGGGTTTGGCTACACCTTC. Amino acid sequence: CASSQERGFGYTF.

The chain carries TRBV30 and TRBJ1-2, with TRBD1 matching over 9 bases. This CDR3 comprises 13 residues. Germline V gene sequence: CDR1 GTSNPN, CDR2 SVGIG (reference sequence). V dropped 1 base and J dropped 8; count of bases not matched to a gene: 5. CDR3 bases: TGTGCCTGGAGTGGGGACAGGGCCTCCGGCTACACCTTC. It specifies CAWSGDRASGYTF.

The chain couples TRBV9 to TRBJ1-1; D is unresolved. The CDR3 runs to 14 residues. V was clipped by 0 bases and J by 6 bases, with 12 bases between them. Germline V CDR1 and CDR2: SGDLS, YYNGEE. The DNA for the CDR3 is TGTGCCAGCAGCGTAGATTCCGGAGGCGCTGAAGCTTTCTTT. This codes for CASSVDSGGAEAFF. Based on the CDR3 plus reference TRBV9 and TRBJ1-1, the full variable domain is DSGVTQTPKHLITATGQRVTLRCSPRSGDLSVYWYQQSLDQGLQFLIQYYNGEERAKGNILERFSAQQFPDLHSELNLSSLELGDSALYFCASSVDSGGAEAFFGQGTRLTVV.

The J gene is TRBJ2-7, the V gene TRBV19; D is possibly TRBD2 (6 bases). The CDR3 runs to 13 residues. Trimming took 3 bases from V and 2 from J, leaving 8 bases between them. In germline, CDR1 is LNHDA, CDR2 SQIVND (reference sequence). The CDR3 region has the DNA TGTGCCAGTAGTATGGGACTTCCCTACGAGCAGTACTTC. It is translated as CASSMGLPYEQYF. Combining the CDR3 with reference TRBV19 and TRBJ2-7 gives the whole variable domain DGGITQSPKYLFRKEGQNVTLSCEQNLNHDAMYWYRQDPGQGLRLIYYSQIVNDFQKGDIAEGYSVSREKKESFPLTVTSAQKNPTAFYLCASSMGLPYEQYFGPGTRLTVT.